Listed below are T cell receptor beta chains from one sample, sequenced in a study of OX40 agonist ivuxolimab in advanced cancers. The method was immunoSEQ multiplex PCR; TCRdb's version includes in-frame clones alone and lacks a portion of them. Of approximately 46,000 clones in the sample, 80% were seen once. The material was CD4+ or CD8+ T cells sorted from blood, obtained in a trial of the OX40 agonist ivuxolimab. The origin of the receptors is an adult with an advanced solid tumor such as melanoma, head and neck, liver or kidney cancer. Each CDR3 is given with its conserved first and last residue. D genes are given only for firm matches. Clone sizes are given selectively: once, few, many, or a class where the clone is expanded.

.	.	TRBJ2-4	TRBV29-1	CSVGEGKNIQYF	TGCAGCGTTGGGGAAGGAAAAAACATCCAGTACTTC
TRBD2	.	TRBJ2-7	TRBV5-4	CASSLTQRGSYEQYF	TGTGCCAGCAGCTTGACGCAGCGGGGTTCCTACGAGCAGTACTTC
TRBD2	.	TRBJ2-3	TRBV28	CASSPRLAGVVTDTQYF	TGTGCCAGCAGTCCCCGACTAGCGGGAGTAGTCACAGATACGCAGTATTTT
TRBD1	few	TRBJ1-2	TRBV27	CASSRDRGLGYTF	TGTGCCAGCAGTAGGGACAGGGGGCTAGGCTACACCTTC
.	.	TRBJ2-2	TRBV5-1	CASSAVEGRGGELFF	TGCGCCAGCAGCGCCGTAGAGGGGCGGGGCGGGGAGCTGTTTTTT
.	.	TRBJ2-5	TRBV18	CASSSDHKETQYF	TGTGCCAGCTCGTCAGACCACAAAGAGACCCAGTACTTC
TRBD1	.	TRBJ2-7	TRBV18	CASSSTGGAYEQYF	TGTGCCAGCTCGTCGACAGGGGGAGCCTACGAGCAGTACTTC
.	.	TRBJ2-6	TRBV27	CASSLPGAGANVLTF	TGTGCCAGCAGTTTACCAGGGGCTGGGGCCAACGTCCTGACTTTC
.	.	TRBJ1-1	TRBV7-9	CASSLDIRGTEAFF	TGTGCCAGCAGCCTAGATATCAGGGGCACTGAAGCTTTCTTT
.	few	TRBJ2-2	TRBV7-6	CASEGDSSTGELFF	TGTGCCAGCGAAGGCGACAGTTCAACTGGGGAGCTGTTTTTT
.	.	TRBJ2-1	TRBV21-1	CASSFRDMNYNEQFF	TGTGCCAGCAGCTTCCGGGACATGAACTACAATGAGCAGTTCTTC
.	.	TRBJ1-3	TRBV27	CTSRKLGTGNTIYF	TGTACCAGCAGAAAGCTTGGGACTGGAAACACCATATATTTT
.	.	TRBJ2-3	TRBV5-6	CASSFSPSTDTQYF	TGTGCCAGCAGCTTCTCCCCTAGCACAGATACGCAGTATTTT
TRBD1	.	TRBJ2-7	TRBV27	CASSHSGTGSYEQYF	TGTGCCAGCAGCCATTCCGGGACAGGTTCCTACGAGCAGTACTTC
.	.	TRBJ2-3	TRBV5-4	CASSVPNTDTQYF	TGTGCCAGCAGCGTTCCAAACACAGATACGCAGTATTTT
TRBD2	once	TRBJ2-7	TRBV6-1	CASSRGLAAYEQYF	TGTGCCAGCAGCAGGGGACTAGCGGCCTACGAGCAGTACTTC
TRBD1	.	TRBJ1-6	TRBV7-9	CASGSRDRDYNSPLHF	TGTGCCAGCGGCTCACGGGACAGGGACTATAATTCACCCCTCCACTTT
.	once	TRBJ1-4	TRBV6-1	CATEDRRGEREKLFF	TGTGCCACCGAGGATCGACGGGGGGAGCGGGAAAAACTGTTTTTT
.	.	TRBJ1-3	TRBV10-3	CAISELGARQSSGNTIYF	TGTGCCATCAGTGAGTTAGGGGCCCGACAGAGCTCTGGAAACACCATATATTTT
TRBD1	.	TRBJ1-2	TRBV7-9	CASSPGTVGYTF	TGTGCCAGCAGCCCCGGGACAGTCGGCTACACCTTC
.	.	TRBJ2-7	TRBV6-1	CASSPDSVGEQYF	TGTGCCAGCTCCCCAGACAGTGTGGGGGAGCAGTACTTC
TRBD1	.	TRBJ1-5	TRBV7-8	CASSPLGRGVNQPQHF	TGTGCCAGCAGCCCCCTGGGCAGGGGGGTCAATCAGCCCCAGCATTTT
.	once	TRBJ1-1	TRBV11-2	CASSLLDTMNTEAFF	TGTGCCAGCAGCCTACTCGACACGATGAACACTGAAGCTTTCTTT
TRBD2	once	TRBJ2-1	TRBV7-3	CASSFGGTSINEQFF	TGTGCCAGCAGCTTTGGTGGGACTAGCATCAATGAGCAGTTCTTC
TRBD1	.	TRBJ2-5	TRBV5-1	CASSWGQGQYETQYF	TGCGCCAGCAGCTGGGGACAGGGCCAGTACGAGACCCAGTACTTC
.	.	TRBJ1-3	TRBV4-1	CASSQPGRRRNTIYF	TGCGCCAGCAGCCAACCGGGACGCCGGAGAAACACCATATATTTT
.	.	TRBJ2-5	TRBV5-1	CASSLGAGPRPETQYF	TGCGCCAGCAGCTTAGGGGCCGGCCCTCGGCCAGAGACCCAGTACTTC
TRBD1	.	TRBJ2-5	TRBV10-3	CAISVGGQGESETQYF	TGTGCCATCAGTGTAGGGGGACAGGGTGAGTCGGAGACCCAGTACTTC
TRBD2	few	TRBJ2-3	TRBV6-1	CASSDIPAGMADTQYF	TGTGCCAGCAGTGATATCCCAGCGGGGATGGCAGATACGCAGTATTTT
.	once	TRBJ1-5	TRBV28	CASSLSDQPQHF	TGTGCCAGCAGTTTATCGGATCAGCCCCAGCATTTT
.	.	TRBJ2-3	TRBV7-2	CASSLMAGLSTDTQYF	TGTGCCAGCAGCTTAATGGCTGGACTTAGCACAGATACGCAGTATTTT
.	.	TRBJ2-2	TRBV28	CASSWPGTGELFF	TGTGCCAGCAGTTGGCCAGGCACCGGGGAGCTGTTTTTT
TRBD2	.	TRBJ2-2	TRBV5-1	CASTPPGLEDTGELFF	TGCGCCAGCACCCCGCCGGGACTAGAGGACACCGGGGAGCTGTTTTTT
.	.	TRBJ1-2	TRBV7-2	CASSLAMGLSGYTF	TGTGCCAGCAGCTTAGCGATGGGGCTTAGTGGCTACACCTTC
TRBD1	.	TRBJ1-6	TRBV6-6	CASSRGQGDRSPLHF	TGTGCCAGCAGTCGCGGACAGGGTGATAGATCACCCCTCCACTTT
TRBD1	once	TRBJ2-7	TRBV19	CASSTDRGYEQYF	TGTGCCAGTAGCACGGACAGGGGCTACGAGCAGTACTTC
.	.	TRBJ2-1	TRBV7-2	CASSLAGLKGDEQFF	TGTGCCAGCAGCTTAGCTGGACTGAAAGGGGATGAGCAGTTCTTC
.	medium-sized	TRBJ2-3	TRBV4-3	CASSQEGAGLGDTQYF	TGCGCCAGCAGCCAAGAGGGAGCGGGTTTAGGAGATACGCAGTATTTT
.	.	TRBJ2-2	TRBV28	CAINRLNTGELFF	TGTGCTATAAATCGGTTGAACACCGGGGAGCTGTTTTTT
.	once	TRBJ2-5	TRBV9	CASSLGGRVQETQYF	TGTGCCAGCAGTCTAGGCGGGCGGGTTCAAGAGACCCAGTACTTC
.	.	TRBJ1-2	TRBV15	CATSRRPGGAYGYTF	TGTGCCACCAGCAGACGACCCGGGGGCGCATATGGCTACACCTTC
.	once	TRBJ2-7	TRBV4-1	CASSQDVAVSSYEQYF	TGCGCCAGCAGCCAAGATGTAGCGGTTAGCTCCTACGAGCAGTACTTC
.	.	TRBJ2-7	TRBV21-1	CASSKEGDGIGLAGTYEQYF	TGTGCCAGCAGCAAAGAGGGGGACGGGATTGGACTAGCGGGCACCTACGAGCAGTACTTC
.	few	TRBJ2-6	TRBV5-6	CASSQTRGYTGGANVLTF	TGTGCCAGCAGCCAGACTCGGGGGTACACAGGTGGGGCCAACGTCCTGACTTTC